This TCR beta chain is from a study of blood T cell repertoires in COVID-19. The method was immunoSEQ multiplex PCR; TCRdb's version includes in-frame clones alone and lacks a portion of them. The sample holds approximately 300,000 clones, around 90% seen once. Trimming left V 3 bases short and J 3 bases short, with 18 bases between. Germline V gene lookup returns CDR1 MNHEY and CDR2 SMNVEV (reference sequence). CDR3 length: 16 amino acids. The material sequenced was peripheral blood. The chain employs TRBV27 and TRBJ2-7; D may be TRBD2 (7 bases). This TCR was recovered from a woman between 25 and 40 years old with COVID-19, enrolled during active disease. Written as DNA, the CDR3 is TGTGCCAGCAGTTTTATCGGGGGGCAGAGGGTCTACGAGCAGTACTTC. It codes for CASSFIGGQRVYEQYF.